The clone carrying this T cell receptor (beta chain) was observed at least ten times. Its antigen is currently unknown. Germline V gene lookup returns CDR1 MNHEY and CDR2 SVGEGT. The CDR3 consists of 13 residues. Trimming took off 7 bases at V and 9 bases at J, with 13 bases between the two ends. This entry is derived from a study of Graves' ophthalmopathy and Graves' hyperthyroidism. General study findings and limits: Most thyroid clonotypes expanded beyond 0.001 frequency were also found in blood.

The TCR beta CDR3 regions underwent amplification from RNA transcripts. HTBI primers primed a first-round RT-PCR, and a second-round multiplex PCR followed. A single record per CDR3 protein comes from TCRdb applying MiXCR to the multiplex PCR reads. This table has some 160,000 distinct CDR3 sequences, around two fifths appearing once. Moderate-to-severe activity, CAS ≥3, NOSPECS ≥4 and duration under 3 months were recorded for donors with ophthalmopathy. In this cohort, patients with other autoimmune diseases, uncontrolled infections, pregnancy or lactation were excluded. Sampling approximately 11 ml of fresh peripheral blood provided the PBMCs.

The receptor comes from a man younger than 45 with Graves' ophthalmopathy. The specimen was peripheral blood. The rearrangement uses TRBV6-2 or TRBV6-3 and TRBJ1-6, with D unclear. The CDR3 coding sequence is TGTGCCAGCACAGCCTTCGGAGGTTCACCCCTCCACTTT. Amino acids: CASTAFGGSPLHF.